The source of this TCR beta chain is a study of molecular identifiers for immune sequencing clone quantification. Trimming shortened V by 6 bases and J by 4 bases, and 12 bases separated the two germline ends. The CDR3 is 13 amino acids. This clonotype was seen ten or more times. In TCRdb, the PCR reads were re-called with MiXCR into one record per CDR3 protein. The data contain about 640,000 distinct CDR3 sequences, 15% to 20% of them singletons. Construction of naive CD8 libraries employed about 18,000 to 1,000,000 sorted cells together with 10%, 30% or 50% RNA. The sequencing sample was made of naive CD8+ T cells from blood, with Jurkat cell RNA spiked in. Stated subset: FACS-sorted CD8+CD4-CCR7+CD45RA+ naive T cells. This chain joins TRBV12-3 or TRBV12-4 and TRBJ1-1, with D uncertain. This sequence was found in a human donor in good health. Some libraries in this study had Jurkat cell RNA spiked in. The DNA of the CDR3 is TGTGCCAGCAGCCTGGCGTCAACCACTGAAGCTTTCTTT. Its protein product is CASSLASTTEAFF.